This T cell receptor (beta chain) was sequenced for a study of T cell repertoires in cytomegalovirus infection. The table lists this clonotype with a few counts. The antigen is unknown. TCRdb recomputed calls from the reads with MiXCR, one row per CDR3 protein. The sample contains more than 40,000 distinct CDR3 sequences, 21% of which appear only once. The receptor comes from a human donor in good health (CMV status not recorded). Some clones in this sample may be carry-over from other donors' samples. The sequenced sample was CD8+ T cells from cultured PBMCs, obtained from culture after CMV antigen stimulation.

CDR3 residues: CATSSDRGPDTQYF. The DNA of the CDR3 is TGTGCCACCAGCAGTGACAGGGGACCAGATACGCAGTATTTT. The gene calls are TRBV15 and TRBJ2-3, with 8 bases that match TRBD1. The J segment lost 4 bases and the V segment lost 3 bases, leaving 3 bases of the junction unmatched. Per the germline V gene, CDR1 is LNHNV and CDR2 is YYDKDF (reference sequence). The CDR3 extends over 14 amino acids.